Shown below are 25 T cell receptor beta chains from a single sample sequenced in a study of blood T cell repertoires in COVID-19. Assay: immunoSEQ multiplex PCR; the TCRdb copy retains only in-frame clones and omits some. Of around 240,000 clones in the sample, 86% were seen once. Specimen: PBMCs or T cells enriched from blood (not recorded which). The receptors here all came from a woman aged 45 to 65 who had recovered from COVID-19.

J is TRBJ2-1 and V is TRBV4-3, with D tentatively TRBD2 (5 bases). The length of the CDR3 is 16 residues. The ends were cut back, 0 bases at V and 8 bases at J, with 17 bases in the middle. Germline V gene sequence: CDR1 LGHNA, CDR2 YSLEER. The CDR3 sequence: CASSQEYPGDGDEQFF. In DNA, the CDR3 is TGCGCCAGCAGCCAAGAATATCCCGGGGATGGGGATGAGCAGTTCTTC.

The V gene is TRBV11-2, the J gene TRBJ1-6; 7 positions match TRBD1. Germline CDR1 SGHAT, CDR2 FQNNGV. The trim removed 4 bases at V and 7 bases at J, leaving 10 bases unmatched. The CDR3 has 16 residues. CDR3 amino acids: CASSSYYRGPNSPLHF. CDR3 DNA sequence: TGTGCCAGCAGCTCCTACTACAGGGGCCCGAATTCACCCCTCCACTTT.

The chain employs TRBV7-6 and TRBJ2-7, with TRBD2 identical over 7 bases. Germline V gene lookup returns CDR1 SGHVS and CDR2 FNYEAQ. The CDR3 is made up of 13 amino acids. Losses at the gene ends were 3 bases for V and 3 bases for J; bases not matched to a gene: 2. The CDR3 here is CASSFGGGYEQYF. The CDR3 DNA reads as TGTGCCAGCAGCTTTGGGGGGGGCTACGAGCAGTACTTC. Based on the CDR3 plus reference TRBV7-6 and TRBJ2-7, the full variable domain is GAGVSQSPRYKVTKRGQDVALRCDPISGHVSLYWYRQALGQGPEFLTYFNYEAQQDKSGLPNDRFSAERPEGSISTLTIQRTEQRDSAMYRCASSFGGGYEQYFGPGTRLTVT.

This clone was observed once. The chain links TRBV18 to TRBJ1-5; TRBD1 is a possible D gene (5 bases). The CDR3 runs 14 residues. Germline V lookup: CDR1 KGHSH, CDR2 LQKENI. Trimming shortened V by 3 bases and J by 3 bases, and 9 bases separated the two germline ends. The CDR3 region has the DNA TGTGCCAGCTCACCGGGGCGTTACAATCAGCCCCAGCATTTT. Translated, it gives CASSPGRYNQPQHF.

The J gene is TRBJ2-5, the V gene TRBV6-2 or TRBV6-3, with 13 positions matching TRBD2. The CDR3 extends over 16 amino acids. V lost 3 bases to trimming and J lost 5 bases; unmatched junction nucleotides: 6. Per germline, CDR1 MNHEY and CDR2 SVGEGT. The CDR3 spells CASSYTSGREEETQYF. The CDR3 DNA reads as TGTGCCAGCAGTTATACTAGCGGGAGGGAGGAGGAGACCCAGTACTTC.

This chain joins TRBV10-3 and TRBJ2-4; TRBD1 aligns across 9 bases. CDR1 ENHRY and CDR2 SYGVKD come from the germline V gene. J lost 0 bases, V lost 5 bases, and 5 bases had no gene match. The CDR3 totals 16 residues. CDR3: CAISNTGGEAKNIQYF. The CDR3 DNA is TGTGCCATCAGTAATACAGGGGGCGAAGCCAAAAACATTCAGTACTTC.

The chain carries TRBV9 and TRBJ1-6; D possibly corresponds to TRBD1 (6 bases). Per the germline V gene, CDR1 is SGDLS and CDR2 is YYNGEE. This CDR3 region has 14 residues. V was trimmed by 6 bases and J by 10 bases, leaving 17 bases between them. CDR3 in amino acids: CASNRGGADSPLHF. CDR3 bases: TGTGCCAGCAACCGAGGGGGGGCAGACTCACCCCTCCACTTT.

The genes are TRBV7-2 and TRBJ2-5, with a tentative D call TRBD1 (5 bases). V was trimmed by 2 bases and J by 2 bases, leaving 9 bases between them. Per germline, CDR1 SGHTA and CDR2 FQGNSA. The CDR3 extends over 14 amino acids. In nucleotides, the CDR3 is TGTGCCAGCAGCTTATCTCCAGGGCAAGAGACCCAGTACTTC. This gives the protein CASSLSPGQETQYF.

CDR3 residues: CASRGTTGGYTF. The CDR3 bases are TGTGCCAGCAGGGGGACAACTGGAGGCTACACCTTC. V is TRBV2 and J is TRBJ1-2; possible D gene TRBD1, 6 bases. The CDR3 extends over 12 amino acids. V was clipped by 6 bases and J by 8 bases, with 13 bases between them. CDR1 is SNHLY, CDR2 FYNNEI, per germline.

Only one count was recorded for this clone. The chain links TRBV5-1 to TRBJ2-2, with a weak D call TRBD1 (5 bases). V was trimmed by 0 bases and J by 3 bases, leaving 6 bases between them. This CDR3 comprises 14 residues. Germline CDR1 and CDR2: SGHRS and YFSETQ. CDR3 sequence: CASSLEGHTGELFF. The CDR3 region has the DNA TGCGCCAGCAGCTTGGAGGGGCACACCGGGGAGCTGTTTTTT.

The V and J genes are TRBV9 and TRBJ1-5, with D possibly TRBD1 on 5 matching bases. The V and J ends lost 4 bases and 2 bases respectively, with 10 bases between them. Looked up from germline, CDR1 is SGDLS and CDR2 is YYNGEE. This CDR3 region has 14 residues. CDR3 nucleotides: TGTGCCAGCAGCCAGGGCGGTGGCAATCAGCCCCAGCATTTT. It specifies CASSQGGGNQPQHF. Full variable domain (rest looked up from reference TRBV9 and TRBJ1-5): DSGVTQTPKHLITATGQRVTLRCSPRSGDLSVYWYQQSLDQGLQFLIQYYNGEERAKGNILERFSAQQFPDLHSELNLSSLELGDSALYFCASSQGGGNQPQHFGDGTRLSIL.

DNA of the CDR3: TGTGCCTGTTGGACAGGGGCCCTGATCAGCTCCTATAATTCACCCCTCCACTTT. Its translation is CACWTGALISSYNSPLHF. The chain uses TRBV30 and TRBJ1-6, with 9 bases fitting TRBD1. V shed 6 bases and J 0 bases; nucleotides not matched to a gene: 12. Germline V gene data show CDR1 as GTSNPN and CDR2 as SVGIG (reference sequence). The CDR3 runs 18 residues.

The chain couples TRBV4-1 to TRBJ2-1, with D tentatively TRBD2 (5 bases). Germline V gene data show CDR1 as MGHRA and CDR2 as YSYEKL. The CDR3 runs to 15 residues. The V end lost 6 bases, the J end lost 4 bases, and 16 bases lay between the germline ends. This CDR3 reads CASSGLSKDYNEQFF. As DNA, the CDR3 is TGCGCCAGCAGTGGACTGTCAAAAGATTACAATGAGCAGTTCTTC.

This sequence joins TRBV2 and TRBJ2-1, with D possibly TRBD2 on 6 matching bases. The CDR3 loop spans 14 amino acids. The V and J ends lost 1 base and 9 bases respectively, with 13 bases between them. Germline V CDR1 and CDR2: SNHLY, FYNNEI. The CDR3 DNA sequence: TGTGCCAGCAGTGAAGTGGAGGGTTTGGTTGAGCAGTTCTTC. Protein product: CASSEVEGLVEQFF.

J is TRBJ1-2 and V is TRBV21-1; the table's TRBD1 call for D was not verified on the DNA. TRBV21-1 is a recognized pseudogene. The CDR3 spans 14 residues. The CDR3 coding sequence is TGTGCCAGCAGCAAACAGGGTCTATACTATGGCTACACCTTC. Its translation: CASSKQGLYYGYTF.

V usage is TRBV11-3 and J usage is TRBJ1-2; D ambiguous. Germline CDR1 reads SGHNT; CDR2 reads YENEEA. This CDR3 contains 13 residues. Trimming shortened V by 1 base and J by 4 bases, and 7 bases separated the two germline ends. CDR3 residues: CASSLAGSYGYTF. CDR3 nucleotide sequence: TGTGCCAGCAGCTTAGCGGGTAGCTATGGCTACACCTTC.

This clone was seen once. DNA for the CDR3: TGCAGCGTTGAGGACGGGAAGACAAACACTGAAGCTTTCTTT. Protein sequence: CSVEDGKTNTEAFF. This chain links TRBV29-1 with TRBJ1-1; D unresolved. V lost 3 bases and J 2 bases, leaving 13 bases between the germline ends. The CDR3 sequence is 14 residues long. Germline V gene lookup returns CDR1 SQVTM and CDR2 ANQGSEA.

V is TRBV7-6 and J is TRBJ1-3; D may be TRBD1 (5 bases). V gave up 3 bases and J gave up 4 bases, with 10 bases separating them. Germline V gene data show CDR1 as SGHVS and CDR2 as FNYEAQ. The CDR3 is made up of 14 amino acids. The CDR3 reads CASSFAGVGNTIYF. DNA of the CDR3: TGTGCCAGCAGCTTCGCGGGGGTCGGAAACACCATATATTTT.

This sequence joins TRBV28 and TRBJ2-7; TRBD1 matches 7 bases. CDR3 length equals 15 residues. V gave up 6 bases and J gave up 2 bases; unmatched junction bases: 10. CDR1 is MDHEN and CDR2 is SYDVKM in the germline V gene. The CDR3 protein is CASRNRGADTYEQYF. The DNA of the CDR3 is TGTGCCAGCAGAAACAGGGGCGCAGACACCTACGAGCAGTACTTC.

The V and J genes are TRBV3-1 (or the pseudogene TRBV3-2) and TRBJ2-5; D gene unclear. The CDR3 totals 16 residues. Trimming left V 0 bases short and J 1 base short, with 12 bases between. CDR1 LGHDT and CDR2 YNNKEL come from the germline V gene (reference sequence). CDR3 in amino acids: CASSQDQRRLQETQYF. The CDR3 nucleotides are TGTGCCAGCAGCCAAGATCAAAGGCGGCTCCAAGAGACCCAGTACTTC.

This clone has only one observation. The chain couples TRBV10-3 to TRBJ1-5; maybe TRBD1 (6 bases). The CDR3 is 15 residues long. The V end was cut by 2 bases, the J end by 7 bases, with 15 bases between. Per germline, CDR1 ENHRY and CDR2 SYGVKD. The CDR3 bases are TGTGCCATCAGTGAGCGTGGCAGGGGTATGCAGCCCCAGCATTTT. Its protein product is CAISERGRGMQPQHF.

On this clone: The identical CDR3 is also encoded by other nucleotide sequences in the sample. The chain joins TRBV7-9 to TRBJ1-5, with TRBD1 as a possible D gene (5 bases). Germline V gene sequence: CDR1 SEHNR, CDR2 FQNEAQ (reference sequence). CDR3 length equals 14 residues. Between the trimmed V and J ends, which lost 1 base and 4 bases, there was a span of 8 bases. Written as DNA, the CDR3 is TGTGCCAGCAGCTTAGGTCAGGGAAATCAGCCCCAGCATTTT. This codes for CASSLGQGNQPQHF.

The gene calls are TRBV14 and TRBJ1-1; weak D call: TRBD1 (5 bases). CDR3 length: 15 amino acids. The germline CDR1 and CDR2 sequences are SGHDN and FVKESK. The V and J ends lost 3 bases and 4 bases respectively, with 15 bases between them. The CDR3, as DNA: TGTGCCAGCAGCCATTTTAGACAGAAGCCCACTGAAGCTTTCTTT. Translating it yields CASSHFRQKPTEAFF.

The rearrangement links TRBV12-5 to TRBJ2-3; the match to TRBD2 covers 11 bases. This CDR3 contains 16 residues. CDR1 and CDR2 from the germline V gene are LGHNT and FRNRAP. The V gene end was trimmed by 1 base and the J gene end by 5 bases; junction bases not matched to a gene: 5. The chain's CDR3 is CASGLGLAGGGDTQYF. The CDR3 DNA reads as TGTGCTAGTGGTTTGGGGCTAGCGGGGGGCGGAGATACGCAGTATTTT.

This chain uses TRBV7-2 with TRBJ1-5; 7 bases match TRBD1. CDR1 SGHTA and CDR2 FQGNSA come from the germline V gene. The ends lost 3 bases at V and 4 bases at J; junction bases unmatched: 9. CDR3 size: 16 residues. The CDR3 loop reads CASSFSGGTVNQPQHF. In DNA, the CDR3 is TGTGCCAGCAGCTTTTCGGGTGGGACAGTTAATCAGCCCCAGCATTTT.